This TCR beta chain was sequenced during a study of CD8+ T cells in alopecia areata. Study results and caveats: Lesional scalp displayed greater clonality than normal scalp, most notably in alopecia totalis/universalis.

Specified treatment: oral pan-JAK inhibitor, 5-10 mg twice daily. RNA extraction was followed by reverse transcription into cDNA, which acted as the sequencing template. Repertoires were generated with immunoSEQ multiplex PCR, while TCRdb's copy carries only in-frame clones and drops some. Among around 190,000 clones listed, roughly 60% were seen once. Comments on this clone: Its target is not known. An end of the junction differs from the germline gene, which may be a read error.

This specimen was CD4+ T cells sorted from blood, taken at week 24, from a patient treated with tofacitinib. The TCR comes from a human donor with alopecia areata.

The CDR3 sequence is CASSQDGESYNEQFF. In DNA, the CDR3 is TGCGCCAGCAGCCAAGATGGGGAATCCTACAATGAGCAGTTCTTC. The chain employs TRBV5-4 and TRBJ2-1, with D unclear. The CDR3 loop spans 15 amino acids. Germline CDR1 reads SGHNT; CDR2 reads YYREEE (reference sequence).